The rows below give T cell receptor beta chains drawn from one sample of a study of blood T cell repertoires in COVID-19. Measured with immunoSEQ multiplex PCR; TCRdb has only the in-frame clones, and not every one. The sample has some 110,000 clones; 75% to 90% are singletons. The sequenced material came from peripheral blood. These receptors originate from a man aged 30-40 years with acute or convalescent COVID-19. CDR3s include the opening cysteine and the closing phenylalanine or tryptophan. A D gene is named only where the DNA matches it firmly. A clone size is listed for some rows: how often the clone was seen (once, few, many), or a class if it is expanded.

D: .; J: TRBJ2-5; V: TRBV6-2/TRBV6-3; size: .; DNA: TGTGCCAGCAGTCTGGAAGACAATCAAGAGACCCAGTACTTC; CDR3: CASSLEDNQETQYF
D: TRBD1; J: TRBJ2-1; V: TRBV3-1/TRBV3-2; size: few; DNA: TGTGCCAGCAGCCAACCGAGGGACAGAGGGACCTACAATGAGCAGTTCTTC; CDR3: CASSQPRDRGTYNEQFF
D: .; J: TRBJ1-1; V: TRBV7-9; size: .; DNA: TGTGCCAGCAGCCTTACCAGTGGCTCTGAAGCTTTCTTT; CDR3: CASSLTSGSEAFF
D: .; J: TRBJ1-5; V: TRBV30; size: .; DNA: TGTGCCTGGGGATTGGCGGGATTCAATCAGCCCCAGCATTTT; CDR3: CAWGLAGFNQPQHF
D: .; J: TRBJ2-1; V: TRBV29-1; size: .; DNA: TGCAGCGTTGAAGGAGAATCTGAGCAGTTCTTC; CDR3: CSVEGESEQFF
D: .; J: TRBJ1-1; V: TRBV12-3/TRBV12-4; size: once; DNA: TGTGCCACCTTAGGGGGGAACACTGAAGCTTTCTTT; CDR3: CATLGGNTEAFF
D: TRBD2; J: TRBJ2-7; V: TRBV7-9; size: .; DNA: TGTGCCAGCAGCCCAATGCGGGGGGTATTCTACGAGCAGTACTTC; CDR3: CASSPMRGVFYEQYF
D: .; J: TRBJ2-5; V: TRBV6-1; size: .; DNA: TGTGCCAGCAGTGTGGCCCCTCTAGCGCCCCAAGAGACCCAGTACTTC; CDR3: CASSVAPLAPQETQYF
D: TRBD2; J: TRBJ2-2; V: TRBV27; size: .; DNA: TGTGCCAGCAGCCGGACTAGCGGGGGGCTCACCGGGGAGCTGTTTTTT; CDR3: CASSRTSGGLTGELFF
D: TRBD2; J: TRBJ2-1; V: TRBV12-3/TRBV12-4; size: .; DNA: TGTGCCAGCAGTTCGGGACTAGCGGATCGGTTCTTC; CDR3: CASSSGLADRFF
D: TRBD1; J: TRBJ1-4; V: TRBV6-5; size: .; DNA: TGTGCCAGCAGGACAGGGATTCATGCTAATGAAAAACTGTTTTTT; CDR3: CASRTGIHANEKLFF
D: TRBD1; J: TRBJ1-1; V: TRBV5-6; size: .; DNA: TGTGCCAGCAGCTTTCACAGGGGGCTCACTGAAGCTTTCTTT; CDR3: CASSFHRGLTEAFF
D: .; J: TRBJ1-6; V: TRBV5-4; size: .; DNA: TGTGCCAGCAGCGCAGCGGGCCCTAAAGAGCTCCTCCACTTT; CDR3: CASSAAGPKELLHF
D: .; J: TRBJ1-6; V: TRBV20-1; size: .; DNA: TGCAGTGCTAGTCACGGGAGGAATTCACCCCTCCACTTT; CDR3: CSASHGRNSPLHF
D: TRBD1; J: TRBJ1-6; V: TRBV18; size: .; DNA: TGTGCCAGCTCACCTACCCGGGACAGCCGCCCACCCCTCCACTTT; CDR3: CASSPTRDSRPPLHF
D: .; J: TRBJ2-7; V: TRBV27; size: .; DNA: TGTGCCAGCAGTTTAGGTACAAACTACGAGCAGTACTTC; CDR3: CASSLGTNYEQYF
D: .; J: TRBJ1-2; V: TRBV30; size: .; DNA: TGTGCCTGGAGTGTACAAGCAGGGTCGGATGGCTACACCTTC; CDR3: CAWSVQAGSDGYTF
D: .; J: TRBJ2-3; V: TRBV14; size: .; DNA: TGTGCCAGCAGCCAAGGCCCACCTAGTCGAGATACGCAGTATTTT; CDR3: CASSQGPPSRDTQYF
D: .; J: TRBJ1-1; V: TRBV5-1; size: .; DNA: TGCGCCAGCAGCTTGGGTGGAGGGGAGATGAACACTGAAGCTTTCTTT; CDR3: CASSLGGGEMNTEAFF
D: TRBD1; J: TRBJ2-5; V: TRBV7-3; size: once; DNA: TGTGCCAGCAGCTCTCCCGGGACAGGGAAAGAGACCCAGTACTTC; CDR3: CASSSPGTGKETQYF
D: TRBD1; J: TRBJ1-1; V: TRBV27; size: .; DNA: TGTGCCAGCGCTGACAGGGGAGGCAGCACTGAAGCTTTCTTT; CDR3: CASADRGGSTEAFF
D: .; J: TRBJ1-5; V: TRBV4-1; size: .; DNA: TGCGCCAGCAGCCAAGGTTCGGGTCCACTGCCCCAGCATTTT; CDR3: CASSQGSGPLPQHF
D: .; J: TRBJ1-1; V: TRBV3-1/TRBV3-2; size: .; DNA: TGTGCCAGCAGCCGCCCGATGGGGGGTGGTACGAACACTGAAGCTTTCTTT; CDR3: CASSRPMGGGTNTEAFF
D: .; J: TRBJ1-1; V: TRBV5-4; size: few; DNA: TGTGCCAGCAGCTGGCCTCGGGATGGGAACACTGAAGCTTTCTTT; CDR3: CASSWPRDGNTEAFF
D: TRBD2; J: TRBJ2-3; V: TRBV5-6; size: .; DNA: TGTGCCAGCAGCTTGTCTCTAGCGGCCCCTACAGATACGCAGTATTTT; CDR3: CASSLSLAAPTDTQYF
D: .; J: TRBJ2-2; V: TRBV27; size: .; DNA: TGTGCCAGCAGTTTATCGAGCACCGGGGAGCTGTTTTTT; CDR3: CASSLSSTGELFF
D: .; J: TRBJ1-1; V: TRBV9; size: .; DNA: TGTGCCAGCAGCGTAGAAGGGTTGCGGGGGACTGAAGCTTTCTTT; CDR3: CASSVEGLRGTEAFF
D: .; J: TRBJ1-5; V: TRBV30; size: .; DNA: TGTGCCTGGAGTGTTGGTCAGTGGAATCAGCCCCAGCATTTT; CDR3: CAWSVGQWNQPQHF
D: .; J: TRBJ2-2; V: TRBV30; size: .; DNA: TGTGCCTGGAGTGGAGTTTCCGGGGAGCTGTTTTTT; CDR3: CAWSGVSGELFF
D: TRBD1; J: TRBJ1-1; V: TRBV7-3; size: .; DNA: TGTGCCAGCAGCTTAGACAGGGAGACTGAAGCTTTCTTT; CDR3: CASSLDRETEAFF
D: TRBD1; J: TRBJ1-1; V: TRBV9; size: .; DNA: TGTGCCAGCAGCGTAGGATCGACAGGGGAGAACACTGAAGCTTTCTTT; CDR3: CASSVGSTGENTEAFF
D: TRBD2; J: TRBJ2-2; V: TRBV3-1/TRBV3-2; size: .; DNA: TGTGCCAGCAGCCTAGCGGGGGACACCGGGGAGCTGTTTTTT; CDR3: CASSLAGDTGELFF
D: .; J: TRBJ1-6; V: TRBV19; size: .; DNA: TGTGCCAGTAGTACTTTACAGGGCAATAATTCACCCCTCCACTTT; CDR3: CASSTLQGNNSPLHF
D: .; J: TRBJ1-3; V: TRBV3-1/TRBV3-2; size: few; DNA: TGTGCCAGCAGCCAAGGGAGCTCTGGAAACACCATATATTTT; CDR3: CASSQGSSGNTIYF
D: .; J: TRBJ2-1; V: TRBV6-5; size: few; DNA: TGTGCCAGCAGTAATCGTTATGAGCAGTTCTTC; CDR3: CASSNRYEQFF
D: .; J: TRBJ2-2; V: TRBV27; size: .; DNA: TGTGCCAGCAGCCTCCTAGCAGGTCCGAACACCGGGGAGCTGTTTTTT; CDR3: CASSLLAGPNTGELFF
D: TRBD2; J: TRBJ2-1; V: TRBV5-8; size: .; DNA: TGTGCCAGCAGTCTACCACGGCGGGAGTGGGTCAATGAGCAGTTCTTC; CDR3: CASSLPRREWVNEQFF
D: .; J: TRBJ1-5; V: TRBV6-6; size: few; DNA: TGTGCCAGCAGTTACGTCAGGGGATCGGGCAATCAGCCCCAGCATTTT; CDR3: CASSYVRGSGNQPQHF
D: .; J: TRBJ1-5; V: TRBV6-1; size: .; DNA: TGTGCCAGCAGTGAGAATCCCGGGAAGTTTACGGTGCATTTT; CDR3: CASSENPGKFTVHF
D: .; J: TRBJ1-1; V: TRBV30; size: .; DNA: TGTGCCTGGACCCCTCGGGGGGGGCTGAGCACTGAAGCTTTCTTT; CDR3: CAWTPRGGLSTEAFF
D: TRBD1; J: TRBJ1-2; V: TRBV27; size: .; DNA: TGTGCCAGCAGTACACGGACAGGGAGATATGGCTACACCTTC; CDR3: CASSTRTGRYGYTF
D: TRBD1; J: TRBJ1-3; V: TRBV14; size: .; DNA: TGTGCCAGCAGCCGATTCCGGGACAGGGGTGTCGGAAACACCATATATTTT; CDR3: CASSRFRDRGVGNTIYF
D: TRBD1; J: TRBJ2-5; V: TRBV10-3; size: once; DNA: TGTGCCATCAGTGAGAGGGGGCTCCAAGAGACCCAGTACTTC; CDR3: CAISERGLQETQYF
D: .; J: TRBJ2-7; V: TRBV19; size: .; DNA: TGTGCCAGTAGTTGGCGAGAGGGCGAGCAGTACTTC; CDR3: CASSWREGEQYF